The TCR beta chain under discussion was sequenced for a study of shared clonotypes between healthy human individuals (dated by TCRdb to 2020 to 2022). Context from the whole study: The cohort comprised a couple of women and a few men aged 18 to 49 years. Different laboratories and diverse techniques were used to prepare libraries and sequence TCR repertoires, to increase sequencing depth and limit assay-specific biases. For each donor, three plates each were used for CD4 naive and CD4 memory, two plates were used for CD8 naive, and one plate was used for CD8 memory. Per donor, leukapheresis produced somewhere between about 0.8 and 9 billion PBMCs. The study deeply sequenced blood TCR repertoires of about five healthy adults to estimate repertoire size and the extent of clonotype sharing between individuals.

Donors were healthy HIV-negative adults with no recently reported acute infections or vaccinations. Only Caucasian adults living in Nashville, Tennessee, USA were represented among the donors. CD4+ T cells were enriched by magnetic negative selection; naive cells were then positively selected on CD45RA, and the negative fraction formed the memory subset. Blood was collected by leukapheresis, and PBMCs were isolated by Ficoll-Histopaque density gradient centrifugation and then cryopreserved in liquid nitrogen vapor phase. Analytical flow cytometry was used to check the purity and quantity of each magnetically sorted T cell population. From each sorted fraction, genomic DNA was isolated and quantified by UV absorbance on a Nanodrop 2000c. CDR1 and CDR2 are drawn from the germline V gene: LGHNA, YNFKEQ. The CDR3 numbers 16 residues from cysteine through phenylalanine. CDR3 DNA only is kept here, 48 bases in frame from base 1. After removal of 2 bases from V and 5 bases from J, the junction retains 5 bases not matched to a gene.

Using the deep immunoSEQ assay, multiplex PCR amplified TCR CDR3 regions from genomic DNA. For each cell subset, the extracted genomic DNA was distributed evenly across all wells of several immunoSEQ 96-well plates, and each plate served as one replicate. For sorted subsets, around 200 ng genomic DNA, equal to 30,000 to 35,000 T cell genomes, was loaded into each replicate PCR. Purified libraries were measured with a Qubit 3.0 fluorometer, size-checked on a Bioanalyzer 2100, and measured again with the KAPA Library Quantification kit. Each immunoSEQ 96-well plate was sequenced on its own single-read 150-cycle Illumina NextSeq 550 flow cell. The study's own analysis went as follows. The immunoSEQ output contained only junctional sequences without quality scores, so filtering could not match that applied to full-length reads. To assign V/J genes and CDR3, sequences were annotated using PyIR, a Python wrapper for IgBLAST v1.9, with IMGT germline references. Reads were filtered out if the reads had weak V/J assignments (E-value above 1e-6), no CDR3, stop codons, out-of-frame junctions, or ambiguous translated residues. V3J clonotypes were defined as sequences sharing an identical inferred V gene, J gene, and CDR3 amino acid sequence. Percentage overlap between repertoires was calculated by dividing the number of shared unique clonotypes by the size of the smaller repertoire. Three approaches were used to assess repertoire richness: RTK rarefaction, the Chao1 estimator, and Recon v2.1 estimates of unobserved clonotypes. Generation probabilities were computed with OLGA for all TCRbeta clonotypes obtained by the gDNA method from a few donors. The table comes from immuneACCESS by way of TCRdb, which keeps in-frame sequences with V and J called. Part of the clones is missing from these tables; in studies checked, under half for an unresolved V gene and the rest for unknown reasons. The D gene and trimming were derived from the DNA, and the V and J assignments and clone size from that table. For this sample there are about 600,000 clones; approximately 97% appear just once. Of the sample, around 0.058% falls within the top ten clones.

Overall study outcomes, separate from this receptor: Based on pairwise subsampling, the degree of clonotype sharing among donors was expected to be affected by sequencing depth. Sampling was limited to blood, and TCR repertoires in tissue likely differ from TCR repertoires in blood. The small number of donors limited the genetic and exposure-history diversity represented. Compared with non-shared clonotypes, the clonotypes found in all four sorted-subset donors had higher generation probabilities. Sharing across a few donors was observed for approximately 5% of naive CD4, about 3.2% of naive CD8, 2% to 2.5% of memory CD4, and roughly 0.43% of memory CD8 clonotypes. Rarefaction of sorted-subset datasets indicated incomplete sequencing despite the large sequencing depth. Naive subsets generally had larger estimated clonotype richness than memory subsets did.

Comment on this clone: No antigen is known for it. No base quality values were provided; no much bigger clone lies one nucleotide off.

Rearrangement joined TRBV4-2 to TRBJ2-3; 12 central bases correspond to TRBD2. The sequencing sample was made of naive CD4+ T cells sorted from blood. The sample's cell subset or site, from its label and the paper: CD45RA+ positively selected. This TCR was recovered from a woman in her 30s in good health. The CDR3 in this case is CASSQPTSGSEDTQYF. The nucleotides are TGTGCCAGCAGCCAACCGACTAGCGGGAGTGAAGATACGCAGTATTTT.